The 17 T cell receptor beta chains listed next were all sequenced from one sample in a study of T cells in tuberculosis. Only in-frame clones appear in the TCRdb table, and some are missing; sequencing was by immunoSEQ multiplex PCR. Of about 25,000 clones detected, roughly 92% appear once; the ten largest clones hold roughly 16%. Material: PBMCs. The receptor source for this set is a donor aged 5-35 years with latent tuberculosis or without tuberculosis infection. Some clones in this sample may be carry-over from other donors' samples.

The chain carries TRBV7-2 and TRBJ2-7; TRBD2 is a possible D gene (6 bases). This CDR3 is built from 15 residues. Germline CDR1 SGHTA, CDR2 FQGNSA. V lost 0 bases and J 1 base, leaving 10 bases between the germline ends. Written as DNA, the CDR3 is TGTGCCAGCAGCTTAGCAATCGGGAGATCCTACGAGCAGTACTTC. This sequence encodes CASSLAIGRSYEQYF.

The CDR3: CASSPRGGGDYEQYF. The DNA for the CDR3 is TGTGCCAGCAGCCCCCGGGGTGGAGGGGATTACGAGCAGTACTTC. This chain links TRBV7-2 with TRBJ2-7, with D possibly matching TRBD2 (6 bases). The CDR3 totals 15 residues. V was shortened by 5 bases and J by 4 bases, with 18 bases between the two germline ends. Germline V lookup: CDR1 SGHTA, CDR2 FQGNSA.

The chain employs TRBV7-9 and TRBJ2-3, with unresolved D. V dropped 7 bases and J dropped 2 bases, with 16 bases sitting between them. The CDR3 totals 15 residues. CDR1 is SEHNR, CDR2 FQNEAQ, per germline (reference sequence). This CDR3 reads CASTISNSITDTQYF. The CDR3, as DNA: TGTGCCAGCACCATTAGCAACTCTATCACAGATACGCAGTATTTT.

This chain links TRBV29-1 with TRBJ1-5; tentatively, D is TRBD1 (6 bases). V lost 7 bases and J lost 5, with 15 bases in between. CDR1 and CDR2 from the germline V gene are SQVTM and ANQGSEA. This CDR3 has 13 amino acids. CDR3 DNA: TGCAGCGCTCAGACAGGACCTTATCAGCCCCAGCATTTT. It yields the protein CSAQTGPYQPQHF.

The rearrangement links TRBV5-1 to TRBJ1-1; D gene uncertain. CDR1 is SGHRS and CDR2 is YFSETQ in the germline V gene. The CDR3 is 15 amino acids. Trimming cost V 4 bases and J 2 bases, with 15 bases left between them. CDR3 region: CASSPEGVENTEAFF. CDR3 nucleotides: TGCGCCAGCAGCCCGGAGGGCGTAGAAAACACTGAAGCTTTCTTT.

The CDR3 coding sequence is TGTGCCAGCAGTATGACAGGGGCGTGGGAGCAGTACTTC. Translating gives CASSMTGAWEQYF. The rearrangement uses TRBV7-9 and TRBJ2-7; the match to TRBD1 covers 8 bases. The V gene's germline CDR1 is SEHNR and CDR2 FQNEAQ (reference sequence). V shed 6 bases and J 7 bases; nucleotides not matched to a gene: 8. There are 13 residues in the CDR3.

J is TRBJ1-1 and V is TRBV6-5, with 7 nucleotides matching TRBD1. From germline, CDR1 is MNHEY and CDR2 SVGAGI. V was clipped by 4 bases and J by 5 bases; unmatched bases: 7. CDR3 length equals 14 residues. CDR3 loop: CASSFSGTVTEAFF. CDR3 nucleotides: TGTGCCAGCAGTTTTTCCGGGACAGTTACTGAAGCTTTCTTT.

CDR3 protein: CASSPPGGYGYTF. The CDR3 DNA is TGTGCCAGCTCACCACCCGGGGGGTATGGCTACACCTTC. This chain connects TRBV18 to TRBJ1-2, with D possibly matching TRBD1 (5 bases). This CDR3 region has 13 residues. Germline V gene sequence: CDR1 KGHSH, CDR2 LQKENI. The V gene lost 0 bases and the J gene lost 5 bases, with 7 bases spanning the gap.

CDR3 protein: CASTSGTSGRTEQFF. Written as DNA, the CDR3 is TGTGCCAGCACCTCCGGGACTAGCGGGAGAACTGAGCAGTTCTTC. V is TRBV6-5 and J is TRBJ2-1; TRBD2 agrees at 14 bases. Per germline, CDR1 MNHEY and CDR2 SVGAGI. Trimming cost V 7 bases and J 9 bases; bases outside gene matches: 8. The CDR3 contains 15 residues.

The chain combines TRBV19 with TRBJ1-6; 7 bases are shared with TRBD1. This CDR3 has 15 amino acids. The V gene's germline CDR1 is LNHDA and CDR2 SQIVND (reference sequence). Germline trimming cut 6 bases from V and 5 bases from J; bases unmatched to any gene: 7. CDR3 residues: CASRHGTVDNSPLHF. The CDR3 coding sequence is TGTGCCAGTAGGCATGGGACAGTCGATAATTCACCCCTCCACTTT. Drawing the rest from reference TRBV19 and TRBJ1-6, the complete variable domain is DGGITQSPKYLFRKEGQNVTLSCEQNLNHDAMYWYRQDPGQGLRLIYYSQIVNDFQKGDIAEGYSVSREKKESFPLTVTSAQKNPTAFYLCASRHGTVDNSPLHFGNGTRLTVT.

The J gene is TRBJ1-2, the V gene TRBV7-2; D gene unclear. CDR1 SGHTA and CDR2 FQGNSA come from the germline V gene. The CDR3 has 16 residues. Trimming shortened V by 3 bases and J by 3 bases, and 17 bases separated the two germline ends. CDR3 protein: CASSFRRGVGDYGYTF. CDR3 in DNA: TGTGCCAGCAGCTTTCGACGGGGAGTCGGCGACTATGGCTACACCTTC.

The DNA for the CDR3 is TGTGCCAGTTTAAAGGACAGGGCGGGCCTCTACGAGCAGTACTTC. Its protein is CASLKDRAGLYEQYF. The chain is built from TRBV2 and TRBJ2-7; TRBD1 matches 8 bases. CDR1 SNHLY and CDR2 FYNNEI come from the germline V gene. This CDR3 region has 15 residues. The V and J ends lost 9 bases and 3 bases, in that order; junction bases with no gene match: 13.

V is TRBV5-1 and J is TRBJ2-7; 7 nucleotides match TRBD1. This CDR3 is 13 amino acids long. V lost 3 bases to trimming and J lost 3 bases; unmatched junction nucleotides: 3. Germline loops: CDR1 SGHRS, CDR2 YFSETQ. The CDR3 nucleotides read TGCGCCAGCAGCTCGACAGGGAACTACGAGCAGTACTTC. Translation gives CASSSTGNYEQYF.

The chain recombines TRBV27 with TRBJ2-5; possibly TRBD1 for D (5 bases). V lost 1 base to trimming and J lost 4 bases, with 16 bases between them. CDR1 is MNHEY and CDR2 is SMNVEV in the germline V gene (reference sequence). The CDR3 length is 16 residues. CDR3 in DNA: TGTGCCAGCAGTTTATGGACACGCGGTGAGCTAGAGACCCAGTACTTC. It specifies CASSLWTRGELETQYF.

The J gene is TRBJ1-1, the V gene TRBV6-1; D might be TRBD1 (5 bases). The germline V gene encodes CDR1 MNHNS and CDR2 SASEGT. Trimming took 5 bases from V and 2 from J, leaving 9 bases between them. This CDR3 contains 13 residues. The CDR3 DNA sequence: TGTGCCAGCAGTCTGACAGAAAACACTGAAGCTTTCTTT. Its protein is CASSLTENTEAFF.

The chain is built from TRBV9 and TRBJ1-2; D is undetermined. From germline, CDR1 is SGDLS and CDR2 YYNGEE. The ends were cut back, 3 bases at V and 7 bases at J, with 19 bases in the middle. The length of the CDR3 is 15 residues. Here the CDR3 DNA reads TGTGCCAGCAGCGAGGGAGGGCCTTTTTCCATTGGCTACACCTTC. The encoded protein is CASSEGGPFSIGYTF.

The chain recombines TRBV11-2 with TRBJ2-3; 7 nucleotides agree with TRBD2. V dropped 0 bases and J dropped 3; count of bases not matched to a gene: 6. Germline-derived CDR1 and CDR2 are SGHAT and FQNNGV. The CDR3 extends over 16 amino acids. CDR3 sequence (DNA): TGTGCCAGCAGCTTAGAAGGGAGGGCGGGTACAGATACGCAGTATTTT. Translation gives CASSLEGRAGTDTQYF.